This passage covers 5 T cell receptor beta chains from one sample sequenced in a study of beta chain features in type 1 diabetes. Broader study findings: TCRB CDR3s were moderately but significantly shorter in Type 1 diabetes patients in all four CD4+ subsets.

These receptors have no known antigen. Reverse transcribing all isolated RNA meant expressed TCRB transcripts were sequenced. Sequencing used immunoSEQ multiplex PCR; TCRdb keeps in-frame clones, though not all of them. The table has hundreds of thousands of clones, 13% seen once. The sequenced material came from naive CD4+ T cells from blood. These receptors were obtained from a man aged 18 to 35 with type 1 diabetes.

DNA of the CDR3: TGTGCCAGCAGTCCAGGGGGTATTCAGCCCCAGCATTTT. Protein: CASSPGGIQPQHF. This chain uses TRBV6-5 with TRBJ1-5, with 7 nucleotides matching TRBD1. Germline V gene sequence: CDR1 MNHEY, CDR2 SVGAGI. J was trimmed by 6 bases and V by 5 bases; bases with no gene match: 4. The CDR3 runs 13 residues.

A remark on this clone: At the DNA level, this CDR3 is encoded by other sequences in the same sample as well. The chain has TRBV11-2 and TRBJ2-1, with 12 positions matching TRBD2. The CDR3 is 16 residues long. Germline loops: CDR1 SGHAT, CDR2 FQNNGV. The junction had 8 bases not matched to a gene; V was cut back by 5 bases and J by 6 bases. The CDR3, as DNA: TGTGCCAGCAGCCCCCGTCTAGCGGGGGGGCGCAATGAGCAGTTCTTC. Translating it yields CASSPRLAGGRNEQFF.

There are a few counts of this clone. V is TRBV25-1 and J is TRBJ1-5; weak D call: TRBD1 (5 bases). CDR3 length equals 13 residues. With 9 bases removed from V and 3 bases from J, the gap between germline ends came to 12 bases. Germline V lookup: CDR1 MGHDK, CDR2 SYGVNS. The CDR3 loop is CASPDTDNQPQHF. In nucleotides, the CDR3 is TGTGCCAGTCCGGACACGGACAATCAGCCCCAGCATTTT.

This clone was seen more than once but under ten times. The genes are TRBV28 and TRBJ2-7; no definite D call. V was pared by 7 bases and J by 4 bases, with 20 bases between. Germline CDR1 MDHEN, CDR2 SYDVKM. This CDR3 has 15 amino acids. The CDR3 is CASIGLGLSSYEQYF. In nucleotides, the CDR3 is TGTGCCAGCATAGGTCTAGGGCTGTCATCTTACGAGCAGTACTTC.

The V and J genes are TRBV6-5 and TRBJ2-1; 14 nucleotides match TRBD2. CDR3 length equals 15 residues. The V gene's germline CDR1 is MNHEY and CDR2 SVGAGI. V lost 7 bases to trimming and J lost 6 bases; unmatched junction nucleotides: 5. This chain's CDR3 is CASTLTSGGVNEQFF. CDR3 in DNA: TGTGCCAGCACCCTGACTAGCGGGGGGGTCAATGAGCAGTTCTTC.